The T cell receptor (beta chain) under discussion was sequenced for a study of T cell changes during pregnancy in multiple sclerosis. Method: immunoSEQ multiplex PCR; TCRdb's copy keeps in-frame clones and lacks some. The data contain 75,000 to 95,000 clones, approximately 92% of them singletons. CDR1 WSHSY and CDR2 SAAADI come from the germline V gene. Trimming pared 5 bases from V and 2 bases from J, leaving 9 bases between. This CDR3 spans 13 amino acids. The V call is TRBV10-2, the J call TRBJ2-5; D is uncertain. The receptor comes from a female donor with multiple sclerosis, enrolled in a pregnancy study. The sequenced sample was peripheral blood, obtained in the first trimester of pregnancy. CDR3 protein: CASSFSLQETQYF. The CDR3 DNA is TGCGCCAGCAGTTTCTCGTTACAAGAGACCCAGTACTTC.